Sequencing of this TCR beta chain was carried out in a study of blood T cell repertoires in COVID-19. In the study overall: Whether acute or convalescent, the COVID-19 samples came from the United States, Italy and Spain. Nucleic acid was either cDNA or gDNA, and it came from T cells, B-cell-depleted T cells, or PBMCs.

The J segment lost 6 bases and the V segment lost 10 bases, leaving 28 bases of the junction unmatched. CDR3 length equals 19 residues. Germline CDR1 reads MNHEY; CDR2 reads SMNVEV (reference sequence). Study processing details: Nucleated cell counts were estimated from reference gene primer amplification. This table comes from immunoSEQ multiplex PCR, and its TCRdb copy is limited to in-frame clones, with some not included. The V and J calls and clone size are taken from that table; D and trimming were inferred from the DNA. The repertoire holds around 140,000 clones, with 65% to 85% as singletons. This clonotype originated in a man aged 25 to 40 with COVID-19, enrolled during active disease. Sequences were obtained from peripheral blood. The chain carries TRBV27 and TRBJ2-7; TRBD2 matches 9 bases. For the CDR3, the DNA is TGTGCCAAGGGACCAAACGGGGGACTCAGGTCTAGCGGGGAGTGCGAGCAGTACTTC. As protein: CAKGPNGGLRSSGECEQYF.